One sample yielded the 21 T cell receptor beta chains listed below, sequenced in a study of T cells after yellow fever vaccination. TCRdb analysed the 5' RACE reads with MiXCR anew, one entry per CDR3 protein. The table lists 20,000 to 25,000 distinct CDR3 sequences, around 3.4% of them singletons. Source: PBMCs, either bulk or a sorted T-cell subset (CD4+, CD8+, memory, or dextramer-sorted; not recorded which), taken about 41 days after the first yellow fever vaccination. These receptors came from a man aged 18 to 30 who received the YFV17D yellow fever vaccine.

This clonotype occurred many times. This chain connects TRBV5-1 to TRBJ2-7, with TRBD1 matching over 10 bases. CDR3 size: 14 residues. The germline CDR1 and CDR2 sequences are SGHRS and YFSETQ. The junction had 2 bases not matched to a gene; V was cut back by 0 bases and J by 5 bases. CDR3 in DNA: TGCGCCAGCAGCTTGGGACAGGGGGCAGACGAGCAGTACGTC. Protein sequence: CASSLGQGADEQYV.

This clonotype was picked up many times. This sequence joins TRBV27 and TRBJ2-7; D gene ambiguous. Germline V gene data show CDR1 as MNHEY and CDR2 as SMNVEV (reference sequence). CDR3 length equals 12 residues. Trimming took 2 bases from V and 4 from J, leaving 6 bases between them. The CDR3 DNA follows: TGTGCCAGCAGTTTAAGTGGTTACGAGCAGTACTTC. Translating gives CASSLSGYEQYF.

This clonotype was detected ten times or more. The DNA for the CDR3 is TGTGCCAGCAGTCCTCCGGGCCCTAAAAGGGAGACCCAGTACTTC. Its translation: CASSPPGPKRETQYF. The chain couples TRBV27 to TRBJ2-5; D ambiguous. The CDR3 sequence is 15 residues long. Trimming pared 5 bases from V and 5 bases from J, leaving 18 bases between. The germline V gene has CDR1 MNHEY and CDR2 SMNVEV (reference sequence).

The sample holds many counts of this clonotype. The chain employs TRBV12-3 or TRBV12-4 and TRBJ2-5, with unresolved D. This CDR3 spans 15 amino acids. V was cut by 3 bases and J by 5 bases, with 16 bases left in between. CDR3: CASSLSAGTPETQYF. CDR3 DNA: TGTGCCAGCAGTTTGAGCGCAGGAACTCCGGAGACCCAGTACTTC.

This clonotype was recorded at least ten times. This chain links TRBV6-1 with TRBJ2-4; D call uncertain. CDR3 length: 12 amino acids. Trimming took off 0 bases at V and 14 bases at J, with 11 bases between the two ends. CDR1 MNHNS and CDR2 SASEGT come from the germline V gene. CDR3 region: CASSEARSGEYF. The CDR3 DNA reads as TGTGCCAGCAGTGAAGCCCGATCGGGCGAGTACTTC.

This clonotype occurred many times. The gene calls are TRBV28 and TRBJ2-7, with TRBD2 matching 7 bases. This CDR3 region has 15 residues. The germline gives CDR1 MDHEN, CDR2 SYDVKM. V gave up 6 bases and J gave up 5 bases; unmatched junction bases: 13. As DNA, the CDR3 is TGTGCCAGCAGGGGAGGTGGGAGCGGGGCCCACGAGCAGTACTTC. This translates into CASRGGGSGAHEQYF.

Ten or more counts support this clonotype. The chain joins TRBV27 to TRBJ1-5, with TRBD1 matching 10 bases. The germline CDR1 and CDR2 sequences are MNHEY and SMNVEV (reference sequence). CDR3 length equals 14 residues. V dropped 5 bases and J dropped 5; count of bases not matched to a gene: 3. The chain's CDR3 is CASSQDRGYQPQHF. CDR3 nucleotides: TGTGCCAGCAGTCAGGACAGGGGGTATCAGCCCCAGCATTTT.

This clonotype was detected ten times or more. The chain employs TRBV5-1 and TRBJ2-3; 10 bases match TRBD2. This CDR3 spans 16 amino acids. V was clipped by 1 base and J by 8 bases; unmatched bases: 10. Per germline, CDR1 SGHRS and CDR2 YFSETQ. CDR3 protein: CASSLSSGGVRGTQYF. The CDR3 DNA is TGCGCCAGCAGCTTGTCAAGCGGGGGGGTGCGGGGTACGCAGTATTTT.

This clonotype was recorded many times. The CDR3 protein is CSVDTGEDTEAFF. The CDR3 bases are TGCAGCGTTGATACAGGGGAGGACACTGAAGCTTTCTTT. The chain has TRBV29-1 and TRBJ1-1; 7 nucleotides align to TRBD1. V was pared by 3 bases and J by 3 bases, with 4 bases of the junction left unmatched. The length of the CDR3 is 13 residues. CDR1 and CDR2 from the germline V gene are SQVTM and ANQGSEA.

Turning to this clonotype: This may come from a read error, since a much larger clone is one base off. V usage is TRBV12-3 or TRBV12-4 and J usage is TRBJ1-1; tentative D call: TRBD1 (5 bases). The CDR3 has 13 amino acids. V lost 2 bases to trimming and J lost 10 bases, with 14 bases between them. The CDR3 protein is CASSLSREDAAFF. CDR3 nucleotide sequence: TGTGCCAGCAGTTTAAGCAGGGAAGACGCAGCTTTCTTT.

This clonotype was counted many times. In DNA form, the CDR3 reads TGTGCCAGCAGTTTTCGGCCGGGCTCCTCCAAAAACATTCAGTACTTC. As protein: CASSFRPGSSKNIQYF. The genes are TRBV28 and TRBJ2-4, with D uncertain. Germline lookup yields CDR1 MDHEN and CDR2 SYDVKM. V was cut by 3 bases and J by 2 bases, with 14 bases left in between. This CDR3 contains 16 residues.

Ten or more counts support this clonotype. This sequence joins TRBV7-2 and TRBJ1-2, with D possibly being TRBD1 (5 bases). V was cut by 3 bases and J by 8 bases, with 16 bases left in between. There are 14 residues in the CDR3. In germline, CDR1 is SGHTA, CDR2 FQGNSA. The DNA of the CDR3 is TGTGCCAGCAGCTTGATGGGACCGGAACGGGGCTACACCTTC. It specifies CASSLMGPERGYTF.

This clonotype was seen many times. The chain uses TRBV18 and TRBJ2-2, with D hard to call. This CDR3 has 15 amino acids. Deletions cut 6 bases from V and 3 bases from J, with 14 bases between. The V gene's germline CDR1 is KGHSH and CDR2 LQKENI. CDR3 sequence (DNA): TGTGCCAGCTCGGAAGGAGTCCCAGACACCGGGGAGCTGTTTTTT. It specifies CASSEGVPDTGELFF.

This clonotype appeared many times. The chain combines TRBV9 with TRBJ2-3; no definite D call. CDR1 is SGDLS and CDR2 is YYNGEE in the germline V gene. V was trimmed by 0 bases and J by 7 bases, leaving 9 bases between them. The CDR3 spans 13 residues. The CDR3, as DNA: TGTGCCAGCAGCGTAGCTGAGGTTAATACGCAGTATTTT. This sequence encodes CASSVAEVNTQYF.

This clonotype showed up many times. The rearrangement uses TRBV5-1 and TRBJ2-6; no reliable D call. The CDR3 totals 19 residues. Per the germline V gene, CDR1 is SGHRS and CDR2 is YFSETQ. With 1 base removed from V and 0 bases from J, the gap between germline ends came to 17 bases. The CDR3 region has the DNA TGCGCCAGCAGCTTGTGGGTTCTACAGATCGACTCTGGGGCCAACGTCCTGACTTTC. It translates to CASSLWVLQIDSGANVLTF.

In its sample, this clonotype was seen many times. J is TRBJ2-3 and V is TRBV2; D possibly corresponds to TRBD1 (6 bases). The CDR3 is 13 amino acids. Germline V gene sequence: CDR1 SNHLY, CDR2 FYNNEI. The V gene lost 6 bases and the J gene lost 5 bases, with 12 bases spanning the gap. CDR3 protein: CASRQGREDTQYF. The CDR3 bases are TGTGCCAGCAGACAGGGCCGTGAAGATACGCAGTATTTT.

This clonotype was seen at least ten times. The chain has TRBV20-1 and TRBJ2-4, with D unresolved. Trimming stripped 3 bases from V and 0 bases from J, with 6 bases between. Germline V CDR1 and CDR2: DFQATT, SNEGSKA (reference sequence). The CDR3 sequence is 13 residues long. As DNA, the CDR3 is TGCAGTGCTAGTTTCGTAGCCAAAAACATTCAGTACTTC. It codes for CSASFVAKNIQYF.

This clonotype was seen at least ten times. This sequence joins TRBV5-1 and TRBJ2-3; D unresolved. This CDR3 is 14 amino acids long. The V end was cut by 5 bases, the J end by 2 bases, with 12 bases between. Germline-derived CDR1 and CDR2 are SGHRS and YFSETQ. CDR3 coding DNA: TGCGCCAGCAGAGGCCCGGGTACCACAGATACGCAGTATTTT. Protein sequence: CASRGPGTTDTQYF. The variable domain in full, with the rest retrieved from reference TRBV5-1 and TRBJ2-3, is KAGVTQTPRYLIKTRGQQVTLSCSPISGHRSVSWYQQTPGQGLQFLFEYFSETQRNKGNFPGRFSGRQFSNSRSEMNVSTLELGDSALYLCASRGPGTTDTQYFGPGTRLTVL.

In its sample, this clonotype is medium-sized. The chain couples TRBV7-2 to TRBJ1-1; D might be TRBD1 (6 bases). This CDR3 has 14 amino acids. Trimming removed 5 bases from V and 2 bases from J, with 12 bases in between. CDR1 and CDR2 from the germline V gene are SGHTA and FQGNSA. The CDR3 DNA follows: TGTGCCAGCAGCCGACAGGTTAGCAACACTGAAGCTTTCTTT. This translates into CASSRQVSNTEAFF. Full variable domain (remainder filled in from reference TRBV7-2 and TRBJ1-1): GAGVSQSPSNKVTEKGKDVELRCDPISGHTALYWYRQSLGQGLEFLIYFQGNSAPDKSGLPSDRFSAERTGGSVSTLTIQRTQQEDSAVYLCASSRQVSNTEAFFGQGTRLTVV.

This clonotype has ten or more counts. CDR3 bases: TGCAGTGCCCTTAGCGGGGGGGCCACCGAGCAGTACTTC. Translation: CSALSGGATEQYF. V usage is TRBV20-1 and J usage is TRBJ2-7, with 11 positions matching TRBD2. With V trimmed by 6 bases and J by 6 bases, 7 bases remained unmatched. The CDR3 is 13 amino acids. CDR1 and CDR2 (germline): DFQATT, SNEGSKA (reference sequence).

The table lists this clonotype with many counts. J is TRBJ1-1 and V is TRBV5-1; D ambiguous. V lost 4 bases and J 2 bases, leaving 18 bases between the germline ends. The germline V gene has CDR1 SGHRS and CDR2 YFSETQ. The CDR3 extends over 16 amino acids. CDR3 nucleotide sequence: TGCGCCAGCAGCCGGGAAGGGTCAAGGTCAAACACTGAAGCTTTCTTT. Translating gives CASSREGSRSNTEAFF.